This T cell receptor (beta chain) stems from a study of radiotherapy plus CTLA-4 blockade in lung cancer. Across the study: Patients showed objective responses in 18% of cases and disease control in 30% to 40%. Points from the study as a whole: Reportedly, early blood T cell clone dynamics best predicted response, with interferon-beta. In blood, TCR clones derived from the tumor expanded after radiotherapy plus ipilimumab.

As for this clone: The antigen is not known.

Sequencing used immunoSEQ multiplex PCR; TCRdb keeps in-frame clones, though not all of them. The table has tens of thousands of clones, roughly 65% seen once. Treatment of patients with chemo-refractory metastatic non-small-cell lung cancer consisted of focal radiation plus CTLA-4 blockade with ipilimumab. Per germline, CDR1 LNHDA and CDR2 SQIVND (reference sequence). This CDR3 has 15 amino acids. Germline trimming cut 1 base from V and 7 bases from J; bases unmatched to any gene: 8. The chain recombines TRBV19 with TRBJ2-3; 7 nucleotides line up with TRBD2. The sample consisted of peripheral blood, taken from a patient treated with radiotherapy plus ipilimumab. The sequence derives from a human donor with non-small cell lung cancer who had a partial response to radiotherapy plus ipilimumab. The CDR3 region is CASSIAGGLLYTQYF. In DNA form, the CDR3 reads TGTGCCAGTAGTATAGCGGGAGGCCTGCTGTATACGCAGTATTTT.